Below, one T cell receptor beta chain is given with its context. The sample comes from a study of blood T cell repertoires in COVID-19. The data were produced by immunoSEQ multiplex PCR, yet TCRdb's version contains in-frame clones alone and is incomplete. The table records 490,000 or so clones, 88% of them present only once. The germline V gene has CDR1 SGHRS and CDR2 YFSETQ. The CDR3 is 15 residues long. With V trimmed by 0 bases and J by 3 bases, 5 bases remained unmatched. Allocation to cohorts depended on clinical history reported by the participants. The chain employs TRBV5-1 and TRBJ2-7, with TRBD1 matching over 8 bases. The receptor was isolated from a woman between 40 and 55 years old who had recovered from COVID-19. The specimen was PBMCs or T cells enriched from blood (not recorded which). The DNA for the CDR3 is TGCGCCAGCAGCTTGGCCCAGGGGGCTTTCTACGAGCAGTACTTC. The encoded protein is CASSLAQGAFYEQYF.